This entry lists 17 T cell receptor beta chains sequenced from one sample in a study of blood T cell repertoires in COVID-19. Profiling relied on immunoSEQ multiplex PCR, and the TCRdb table lists in-frame clones only, not all of them. The sample records 110,000 or so clones, 70% to 90% being singletons. The sample consisted of peripheral blood. The receptors come from a woman aged 45-59 years with acute or convalescent COVID-19.

This clone was counted between two and nine times. The chain couples TRBV7-2 to TRBJ2-2; 11 bases line up with TRBD2. This CDR3 contains 17 residues. V lost 1 base, J lost 4 bases, and 5 bases stayed unmatched. Germline V gene data show CDR1 as SGHTA and CDR2 as FQGNSA. In DNA form, the CDR3 reads TGTGCCAGCAGCTTAGTAGCTAGCGGGAGGTTCACCGGGGAGCTGTTTTTT. Translated, it gives CASSLVASGRFTGELFF.

The rearrangement uses TRBV7-2 and TRBJ1-1; no clear D gene. Per the germline V gene, CDR1 is SGHTA and CDR2 is FQGNSA. The CDR3 is 15 residues long. Between the trimmed V and J ends, which lost 7 bases and 1 base, there was a span of 16 bases. The CDR3 reads CASTLGRSPNTEAFF. CDR3 sequence (DNA): TGTGCCAGCACCCTAGGGAGGTCGCCGAACACTGAAGCTTTCTTT. Combining the CDR3 with reference TRBV7-2 and TRBJ1-1 gives the whole variable domain GAGVSQSPSNKVTEKGKDVELRCDPISGHTALYWYRQSLGQGLEFLIYFQGNSAPDKSGLPSDRFSAERTGGSVSTLTIQRTQQEDSAVYLCASTLGRSPNTEAFFGQGTRLTVV.

V and J are TRBV15 and TRBJ2-5, with D perhaps matching TRBD1 (6 bases). V was cut by 4 bases and J by 4 bases, with 10 bases left in between. Germline lookup yields CDR1 LNHNV and CDR2 YYDKDF (reference sequence). The CDR3 is 13 amino acids. The CDR3 sequence: CATSMVGGETQYF. Here the CDR3 DNA reads TGTGCCACCAGCATGGTAGGGGGAGAGACCCAGTACTTC.

The chain employs TRBV29-1 and TRBJ1-2; the D is unclear. Deletions cut 4 bases from V and 4 bases from J, with 7 bases between. Germline loops: CDR1 SQVTM, CDR2 ANQGSEA. There are 11 residues in the CDR3. For the CDR3, the DNA is TGCAGCGTTGGTTTCTTCTATGGCTACACCTTC. Translation gives CSVGFFYGYTF.

This chain joins TRBV7-9 and TRBJ1-2; 10 bases map to TRBD1. Germline V gene sequence: CDR1 SEHNR, CDR2 FQNEAQ (reference sequence). Unmatched junction bases numbered 15, after V lost 2 bases and J lost 6 bases. The CDR3 has 18 amino acids. CDR3 bases: TGTGCCAGCAGCTTATCGGGACTAAGTAGACAGGGGGCAAATGGCTACACCTTC. This sequence encodes CASSLSGLSRQGANGYTF.

This clone has more than one count but fewer than ten. The J gene is TRBJ1-5, the V gene TRBV3-1 (or the pseudogene TRBV3-2); 7 bases are a match to TRBD1. Germline CDR1 and CDR2: LGHDT and YNNKEL (reference sequence). Trimming removed 4 bases from V and 7 bases from J; junction bases left unmatched: 7. This CDR3 spans 14 amino acids. CDR3 region: CASSPGQVRQPQHF. CDR3 coding DNA: TGTGCCAGCAGCCCAGGACAGGTACGCCAGCCCCAGCATTTT.

The chain is built from TRBV11-3 and TRBJ2-2, with 9 bases that match TRBD2. The V gene end was trimmed by 6 bases and the J gene end by 7 bases; junction bases not matched to a gene: 6. The CDR3 covers 14 residues. Germline CDR1 SGHNT, CDR2 YENEEA. DNA for the CDR3: TGTGCCAGCAGACGTAGCGGGGGTGTCGGGGAGCTGTTTTTT. This encodes CASRRSGGVGELFF.

The V gene is TRBV9, the J gene TRBJ1-3; TRBD1 matches at 7 bases. The CDR3 spans 14 residues. Trimming removed 2 bases from V and 4 bases from J; junction bases left unmatched: 3. Germline V gives CDR1 SGDLS, CDR2 YYNGEE. Here the CDR3 DNA reads TGTGCCAGCAGCGTCGGACAGGCAGGAAACACCATATATTTT. Amino acid sequence: CASSVGQAGNTIYF.

The J gene is TRBJ1-4, the V gene TRBV23-1; 8 nucleotides agree with TRBD1. TRBV23-1 is filed as an ORF, its function uncertain. The CDR3 spans 15 residues. J gave up 8 bases and V 8 bases, and 13 bases lay outside the gene matches. CDR3 residues: CASRNRPGGREKLFF. CDR3 bases: TGCGCCAGCCGCAACCGCCCAGGGGGCAGGGAAAAACTGTTTTTT.

The rearrangement uses TRBV11-2 and TRBJ2-3, with 8 positions matching TRBD2. CDR1 SGHAT and CDR2 FQNNGV come from the germline V gene. CDR3 size: 15 residues. With V trimmed by 5 bases and J by 4 bases, 8 bases remained unmatched. The CDR3 nucleotides are TGTGCCAGCAGCACTCCGGGGGGGCCGGCAGATACGCAGTATTTT. It specifies CASSTPGGPADTQYF.

The chain is built from TRBV28 and TRBJ2-5; TRBD1 matches 9 bases. The V gene's germline CDR1 is MDHEN and CDR2 SYDVKM. Trimming took 4 bases from V and 0 from J; bases not matched to a gene: 6. The CDR3 sequence is 16 residues long. CDR3 bases: TGTGCCAGCAGTTCATCAGGGACAGGGAACCAAGAGACCCAGTACTTC. It translates to CASSSSGTGNQETQYF.

The chain employs TRBV2 and TRBJ1-3; TRBD1 might be the D (6 bases). The germline CDR1 and CDR2 sequences are SNHLY and FYNNEI. The CDR3 extends over 14 amino acids. The V and J ends lost 7 bases and 2 bases respectively, with 12 bases between them. CDR3 loop: CASTGTIAGNTIYF. In nucleotides, the CDR3 is TGTGCCAGCACCGGGACAATCGCTGGAAACACCATATATTTT.

V gene TRBV5-4 combines with J gene TRBJ2-5; 8 bases are a match to TRBD2. The CDR3 sequence is 15 residues long. CDR1 is SGHNT, CDR2 YYREEE, per germline (reference sequence). V shed 3 bases, J shed 2 bases, and the junction held 6 bases outside the gene matches. CDR3 region: CASSSLGGEQETQYF. CDR3 in DNA: TGTGCCAGCAGCTCCCTCGGGGGGGAACAAGAGACCCAGTACTTC.

This chain links TRBV15 with TRBJ2-1; 7 nucleotides agree with TRBD1. This CDR3 contains 14 residues. The ends lost 5 bases at V and 6 bases at J; junction bases unmatched: 7. CDR1 is LNHNV, CDR2 YYDKDF, per germline (reference sequence). CDR3 sequence: CATSPYRGPNEQFF. CDR3 in DNA: TGTGCCACCAGCCCCTACAGGGGACCCAATGAGCAGTTCTTC.

The chain carries TRBV7-9 and TRBJ1-2, with D possibly matching TRBD1 (6 bases). The CDR3 has 14 residues. CDR1 and CDR2 from the germline V gene are SEHNR and FQNEAQ (reference sequence). V lost 1 base and J lost 3, with 9 bases in between. CDR3: CASSLEGHHYGYTF. In DNA form, the CDR3 reads TGTGCCAGCAGCTTAGAGGGACACCACTATGGCTACACCTTC.

The chain carries TRBV7-2 and TRBJ2-1; D gene ambiguous. This CDR3 is 13 amino acids long. Germline values: CDR1 SGHTA, CDR2 FQGNSA. Deletions cut 1 base from V and 5 bases from J, with 6 bases between. CDR3 protein: CASSLVRDNEQFF. The CDR3 region has the DNA TGTGCCAGCAGCTTAGTAAGAGACAATGAGCAGTTCTTC. The whole variable domain, remainder taken from reference TRBV7-2 and TRBJ2-1, is GAGVSQSPSNKVTEKGKDVELRCDPISGHTALYWYRQSLGQGLEFLIYFQGNSAPDKSGLPSDRFSAERTGGSVSTLTIQRTQQEDSAVYLCASSLVRDNEQFFGPGTRLTVL.

J is TRBJ2-5 and V is TRBV3-1 (or the pseudogene TRBV3-2); TRBD2 matches 7 bases. J was trimmed by 1 base and V by 1 base; bases with no gene match: 12. The germline V gene has CDR1 LGHDT and CDR2 YNNKEL (reference sequence). The CDR3 extends over 18 amino acids. The CDR3 reads CASSQVLVSSGSQETQYF. CDR3 nucleotides: TGTGCCAGCAGCCAAGTTCTTGTGTCTAGCGGAAGCCAAGAGACCCAGTACTTC.